This T cell receptor (beta chain) is from a study of memory CD4+ T cells and cytomegalovirus serostatus. Across the study: Donors were healthy Belgian adults, under 10 CMV seropositive and approximately 23 seronegative.

Per the original methods: After removing out-of-frame reads, 2 million to 2.5 million distinct TCRbeta sequences remained. The assay was immunoSEQ multiplex PCR, and TCRdb's table has in-frame clones only and misses some. V, J and clone size were drawn from that table, and D and trimming were deduced from the DNA. Of under 70,000 clones in the sample, about three quarters were seen once. Study-wide points: CMV serostatus prediction reached median AUC approximately 0.96, or 0.89 with US-trained model.

The CDR3 totals 14 residues. The V and J ends lost 5 bases and 4 bases, in that order; junction bases with no gene match: 4. Germline-derived CDR1 and CDR2 are SGHVS and FQNEAQ. On this clone: Its antigen is currently unknown.

The sort gate was single viable CD3+CD4+CD8-CD45RO+ cells for memory CD4+ T cells. Material for sequencing was memory CD4+ T cells from blood. The rearrangement uses TRBV7-8 and TRBJ1-5, with 8 bases lining up with TRBD1. The TCR sequence derives from an adult in good health and CMV-seronegative. In DNA, the CDR3 is TGTGCCAGCAGCAGTGACAGGGGAAATCAGCCCCAGCATTTT. Its translation: CASSSDRGNQPQHF.